A single sample is the source of the 29 T cell receptor beta chains below, sequenced in a study of T cells after yellow fever vaccination. In TCRdb, the 5' RACE reads were re-called with MiXCR into one record per CDR3 protein. The data contain about 340,000 distinct CDR3 sequences, around 12% of them seen just once; the ten biggest clones take up about 3%. The sample consisted of CD4+ T cells sorted from PBMCs, taken 15 days after the yellow fever booster vaccination. The source of these receptors is a man aged 18-30 years who received the YFV17D yellow fever vaccine.

This rearrangement joins TRBV7-6 to TRBJ1-3; D possibly corresponds to TRBD1 (6 bases). V lost 2 bases to trimming and J lost 3 bases, with 17 bases between them. Germline CDR1 SGHVS, CDR2 FNYEAQ. This CDR3 region has 17 residues. Written as DNA, the CDR3 is TGTGCCAGCAGCTTAACCCCCTTGGGGGCAGGTGGAAACACCATATATTTT. Its translation is CASSLTPLGAGGNTIYF.

Only one count was recorded for this clonotype. V and J are TRBV19 and TRBJ2-3; 12 nucleotides align to TRBD2. Germline CDR1 and CDR2: LNHDA and SQIVND (reference sequence). V was pared by 7 bases and J by 2 bases, with 1 base of the junction left unmatched. The CDR3 totals 14 residues. CDR3 region: CASTSGGATDTQYF. In DNA, the CDR3 is TGTGCCAGTACTAGCGGGGGGGCCACAGATACGCAGTATTTT.

The J gene is TRBJ1-2, the V gene TRBV6-1; a possible D gene is TRBD1 (5 bases). The CDR3 spans 16 residues. Trimming pared 4 bases from V and 7 bases from J, leaving 22 bases between. From germline, CDR1 is MNHNS and CDR2 SASEGT. In DNA form, the CDR3 reads TGTGCCAGCAGTGCCCCGCATCAGGGAGGTGTCGGTGGCTACACCTTC. Translation gives CASSAPHQGGVGGYTF.

This chain uses TRBV6-5 with TRBJ1-3, with D unresolved. CDR3 size: 17 residues. CDR1 and CDR2 (germline): MNHEY, SVGAGI. Trimming took off 0 bases at V and 0 bases at J, with 12 bases between the two ends. The CDR3 here is CASSYSKRVGSGNTIYF. The DNA of the CDR3 is TGTGCCAGCAGTTACTCGAAGAGGGTTGGCTCTGGAAACACCATATATTTT.

This chain connects TRBV25-1 to TRBJ2-3, with 9 bases aligning to TRBD1. The germline V gene encodes CDR1 MGHDK and CDR2 SYGVNS. The CDR3 contains 16 residues. The ends lost 1 base at V and 2 bases at J; junction bases unmatched: 4. This CDR3 is CASSESGTGSTDTQYF. The CDR3 region has the DNA TGTGCCAGCAGTGAATCGGGGACAGGGTCCACAGATACGCAGTATTTT.

The chain recombines TRBV27 with TRBJ2-5, with TRBD1 matching 7 bases. This CDR3 spans 16 amino acids. CDR1 and CDR2 (germline): MNHEY, SMNVEV (reference sequence). V shed 5 bases, J shed 4 bases, and the junction held 13 bases outside the gene matches. This chain's CDR3 is CASSGSLTGFRETQYF. For the CDR3, the DNA is TGTGCCAGCAGTGGGAGTTTGACAGGGTTCCGAGAGACCCAGTACTTC.

This clonotype showed up many times. The chain recombines TRBV6-5 with TRBJ1-6; 7 bases map to TRBD1. V lost 6 bases to trimming and J lost 9 bases; unmatched junction nucleotides: 5. This CDR3 has 13 residues. The germline CDR1 and CDR2 sequences are MNHEY and SVGAGI. CDR3 sequence (DNA): TGTGCCAGCAGCGACAGGGTGGGTTCACCCCTCCACTTT. Translating gives CASSDRVGSPLHF.

V and J are TRBV20-1 and TRBJ1-5; 7 bases map to TRBD1. Looked up from germline, CDR1 is DFQATT and CDR2 is SNEGSKA (reference sequence). CDR3 size: 14 residues. V was pared by 3 bases and J by 2 bases, with 4 bases of the junction left unmatched. CDR3 coding DNA: TGCAGTGCTAGCCTTGGACAGGGCAATCAGCCCCAGCATTTT. As protein: CSASLGQGNQPQHF.

This clonotype was seen a few times. The CDR3 here is CASSLDSLDQPQHF. For the CDR3, the DNA is TGTGCCAGCAGCCTGGACAGTTTAGATCAGCCCCAGCATTTT. V usage is TRBV5-5 and J usage is TRBJ1-5, with D possibly being TRBD1 (6 bases). The V and J ends lost 4 bases and 5 bases respectively, with 13 bases between them. Germline CDR1 is SGHKS and CDR2 is YYEKEE (reference sequence). The CDR3 is made up of 14 amino acids.

This clonotype has only a few counts. The chain employs TRBV7-9 and TRBJ1-1; D is undetermined. The V end lost 8 bases, the J end lost 1 base, and 11 bases lay between the germline ends. The germline CDR1 and CDR2 sequences are SEHNR and FQNEAQ (reference sequence). This CDR3 is built from 13 residues. The CDR3 loop is CASGRRGNTEAFF. For the CDR3, the DNA is TGTGCCAGCGGTCGACGAGGGAACACTGAAGCTTTCTTT.

The chain joins TRBV2 to TRBJ1-6; 8 nucleotides line up with TRBD1. The CDR3 is 12 residues long. V lost 6 bases, J lost 14 bases, and 6 bases stayed unmatched. Germline assignment: CDR1 SNHLY and CDR2 FYNNEI. The CDR3 region is CASSDRGPTLHF. The DNA for the CDR3 is TGTGCCAGCAGCGACAGGGGTCCGACCCTCCACTTT.

This chain uses TRBV5-1 with TRBJ1-6; 7 positions match TRBD1. Germline loops: CDR1 SGHRS, CDR2 YFSETQ. CDR3 size: 14 residues. After removal of 4 bases from V and 8 bases from J, the junction contained 6 bases not matched to a gene. In DNA form, the CDR3 reads TGCGCCAGCAGCGAAGGGGGCTTGGATTCACCCCTCCACTTT. Translation gives CASSEGGLDSPLHF.

The chain couples TRBV18 to TRBJ2-5; D may be TRBD1 (5 bases). CDR1 and CDR2 from the germline V gene are KGHSH and LQKENI. V was trimmed by 6 bases and J by 4 bases, leaving 15 bases between them. The length of the CDR3 is 14 residues. The DNA for the CDR3 is TGTGCCAGCTCCCGCGACAGAGCTTCAGAGACCCAGTACTTC. Residues: CASSRDRASETQYF.

The V gene is TRBV10-3, the J gene TRBJ1-1; unclear D gene. The CDR3 totals 12 residues. Germline loops: CDR1 ENHRY, CDR2 SYGVKD. Trimming cost V 10 bases and J 6 bases, with 15 bases left between them. CDR3 nucleotides: TGTGCCACCCGAACAGCTCAAGCTGAAGCTTTCTTT. This encodes CATRTAQAEAFF.

This clonotype has only a few counts. This chain joins TRBV6-2 or TRBV6-3 and TRBJ1-1; D might be TRBD1 (6 bases). The length of the CDR3 is 13 residues. Trimming pared 10 bases from V and 4 bases from J, leaving 16 bases between. The V gene's germline CDR1 is MNHEY and CDR2 SVGEGT. Here the CDR3 reads CATLQGDGTEAFF. The CDR3 DNA reads TGTGCCACCCTACAGGGAGATGGCACTGAAGCTTTCTTT.

The chain carries TRBV9 and TRBJ2-1; 8 positions agree with TRBD2. The junction had 3 bases not matched to a gene; V was cut back by 2 bases and J by 2 bases. The CDR3 runs 15 residues. The V gene's germline CDR1 is SGDLS and CDR2 YYNGEE. CDR3 bases: TGTGCCAGCAGCGTCGGGGGGGCAACCTACAATGAGCAGTTCTTC. This gives the protein CASSVGGATYNEQFF.

This clonotype was seen a few times. CDR3 residues: CASNTPRGGVRRDGYTF. CDR3 DNA: TGTGCCAGCAACACCCCCCGAGGGGGTGTGAGGAGGGACGGCTACACCTTC. The rearrangement joins TRBV11-2 to TRBJ1-2; tentatively, D is TRBD1 (6 bases). The V end lost 7 bases, the J end lost 8 bases, and 29 bases lay between the germline ends. This CDR3 is 17 amino acids long. Germline V CDR1 and CDR2: SGHAT, FQNNGV.

V is TRBV5-4 and J is TRBJ2-3; 7 nucleotides agree with TRBD2. The ends lost 4 bases at V and 2 bases at J; junction bases unmatched: 13. This CDR3 has 17 amino acids. From germline, CDR1 is SGHNT and CDR2 YYREEE (reference sequence). The CDR3 DNA is TGTGCCAGCAGCCGACGCGCCTCCAGCGGGGTCACAGATACGCAGTATTTT. It is translated as CASSRRASSGVTDTQYF.

This chain links TRBV5-4 with TRBJ2-3; D uncertain. Germline loops: CDR1 SGHNT, CDR2 YYREEE (reference sequence). The CDR3 consists of 14 residues. With 5 bases removed from V and 2 bases from J, the gap between germline ends came to 12 bases. The CDR3 nucleotides are TGTGCCAGCAGGAGTGCGGAAAACACAGATACGCAGTATTTT. It is translated as CASRSAENTDTQYF.

There are a few counts of this clonotype. The rearrangement uses TRBV7-2 and TRBJ1-4, with D possibly matching TRBD1 (5 bases). The CDR3 has 14 residues. V was trimmed by 5 bases and J by 3 bases, leaving 10 bases between them. Germline V gene sequence: CDR1 SGHTA, CDR2 FQGNSA. The DNA of the CDR3 is TGTGCCAGCAGCAAGGGGAGGGCTAATGAAAAACTGTTTTTT. It encodes CASSKGRANEKLFF.

The CDR3 sequence: CASRLGLAGWADTQYF. In DNA form, the CDR3 reads TGTGCAAGTCGCTTGGGACTAGCGGGGTGGGCAGATACGCAGTATTTT. The rearrangement joins TRBV12-2 to TRBJ2-3; TRBD2 is the table's D call and was not checked against the DNA. TRBV12-2 corresponds to a pseudogene. This CDR3 contains 16 residues.

The V and J genes are TRBV6-2 or TRBV6-3 and TRBJ1-2; D unresolved. The CDR3 sequence is 12 residues long. The germline CDR1 and CDR2 sequences are MNHEY and SVGEGT. Trimming shortened V by 6 bases and J by 5 bases, and 10 bases separated the two germline ends. Here the CDR3 DNA reads TGTGCCAGCAGAGAGCAACGGTATGGCTACACCTTC. It codes for CASREQRYGYTF.

This chain connects TRBV29-1 to TRBJ1-1; TRBD1 matches 7 bases. Germline V CDR1 and CDR2: SQVTM, ANQGSEA. V trimming: 2 bases; J trimming: 5 bases; junction bases outside the gene matches: 5. The CDR3 consists of 13 residues. The DNA for the CDR3 is TGCAGCGTTGAAAGACAGGGCAGAACTGAAGCTTTCTTT. This sequence encodes CSVERQGRTEAFF.

This clonotype has more than one count but fewer than ten. The V call is TRBV15, the J call TRBJ1-3; D is ambiguous. Germline CDR1 is LNHNV and CDR2 is YYDKDF (reference sequence). This CDR3 comprises 16 residues. V was pared by 0 bases and J by 8 bases, with 17 bases between. This CDR3 reads CATSRDIAFRGHTIYF. The CDR3 nucleotides are TGTGCCACCAGCAGAGATATAGCATTTAGAGGCCACACCATATATTTT.

The rearrangement uses TRBV29-1 and TRBJ1-2; D is undetermined. CDR1 and CDR2 (germline): SQVTM, ANQGSEA. Deletions cut 2 bases from V and 10 bases from J, with 5 bases between. CDR3 length equals 9 residues. CDR3 region: CSVEWNYTF. In DNA, the CDR3 is TGCAGCGTTGAATGGAACTACACCTTC. The variable domain in full, completed from reference TRBV29-1 and TRBJ1-2, reads SAVISQKPSRDICQRGTSLTIQCQVDSQVTMMFWYRQQPGQSLTLIATANQGSEATYESGFVIDKFPISRPNLTFSTLTVSNMSPEDSSIYLCSVEWNYTFGSGTRLTVV.

The chain is built from TRBV24-1 and TRBJ2-3, with 9 positions matching TRBD2. This CDR3 is built from 18 residues. V dropped 5 bases and J dropped 2; count of bases not matched to a gene: 13. In germline, CDR1 is KGHDR, CDR2 SFDVKD. The CDR3 sequence: CATSGSSGGLPHTDTQYF. DNA for the CDR3: TGTGCCACCAGTGGTTCGAGCGGGGGGCTCCCTCACACAGATACGCAGTATTTT.

This clonotype came up many times. This chain joins TRBV5-1 and TRBJ2-3; D is undetermined. Trimming took off 7 bases at V and 0 bases at J, with 6 bases between the two ends. The CDR3 runs 12 residues. Germline V gene sequence: CDR1 SGHRS, CDR2 YFSETQ. The CDR3 sequence is CASYLSTDTQYF. The CDR3 DNA follows: TGCGCCAGCTATTTGAGCACAGATACGCAGTATTTT.

V gene TRBV2 combines with J gene TRBJ2-1; either TRBD1 or TRBD2 may fit D (5 bases each). The length of the CDR3 is 13 residues. Germline V gene lookup returns CDR1 SNHLY and CDR2 FYNNEI. V lost 9 bases and J 7 bases, leaving 16 bases between the germline ends. The chain's CDR3 is CASSIRAGNEQFF. The DNA for the CDR3 is TGTGCCAGTAGTATCAGGGCGGGTAATGAGCAGTTCTTC.

There are a few counts of this clonotype. The genes are TRBV4-1 and TRBJ2-2; 12 nucleotides line up with TRBD1. The CDR3 runs 17 residues. The ends lost 3 bases at V and 7 bases at J; junction bases unmatched: 9. Looked up from germline, CDR1 is MGHRA and CDR2 is YSYEKL. CDR3 DNA: TGCGCCAGCAGCCAGACGGGACAGGGGGCTAAAGTCGGGGAGCTGTTTTTT. Translating gives CASSQTGQGAKVGELFF.